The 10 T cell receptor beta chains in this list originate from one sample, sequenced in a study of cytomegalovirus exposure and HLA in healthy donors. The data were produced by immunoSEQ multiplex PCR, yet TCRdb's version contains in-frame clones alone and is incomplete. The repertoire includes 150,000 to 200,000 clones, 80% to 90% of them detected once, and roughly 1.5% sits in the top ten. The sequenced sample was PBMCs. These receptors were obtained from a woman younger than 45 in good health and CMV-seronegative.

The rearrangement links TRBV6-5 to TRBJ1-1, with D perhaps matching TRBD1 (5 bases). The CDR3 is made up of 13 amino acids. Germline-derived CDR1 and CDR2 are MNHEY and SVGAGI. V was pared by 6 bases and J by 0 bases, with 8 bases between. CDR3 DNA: TGTGCCAGCAGCCGGGGGATGAACACTGAAGCTTTCTTT. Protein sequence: CASSRGMNTEAFF.

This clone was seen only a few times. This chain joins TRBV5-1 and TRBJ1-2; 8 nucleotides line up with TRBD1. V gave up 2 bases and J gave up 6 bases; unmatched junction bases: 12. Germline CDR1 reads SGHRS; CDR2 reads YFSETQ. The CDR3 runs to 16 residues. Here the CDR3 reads CASSFIGAGGVDGYTF. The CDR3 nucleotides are TGCGCCAGCAGCTTTATCGGGGCAGGGGGCGTTGATGGCTACACCTTC.

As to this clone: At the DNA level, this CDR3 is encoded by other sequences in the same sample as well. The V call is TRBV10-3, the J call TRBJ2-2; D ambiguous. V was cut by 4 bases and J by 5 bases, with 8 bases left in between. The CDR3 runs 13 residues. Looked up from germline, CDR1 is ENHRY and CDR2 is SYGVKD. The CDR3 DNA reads TGTGCCATCAGTGCTCCGGGTACCGGGGAGCTGTTTTTT. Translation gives CAISAPGTGELFF.

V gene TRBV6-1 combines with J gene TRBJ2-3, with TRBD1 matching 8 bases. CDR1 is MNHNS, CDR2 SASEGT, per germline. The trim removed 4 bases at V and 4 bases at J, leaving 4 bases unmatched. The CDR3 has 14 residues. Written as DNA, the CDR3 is TGTGCCAGCAGTGGGACAGGGAAGGCAGATACGCAGTATTTT. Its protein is CASSGTGKADTQYF.

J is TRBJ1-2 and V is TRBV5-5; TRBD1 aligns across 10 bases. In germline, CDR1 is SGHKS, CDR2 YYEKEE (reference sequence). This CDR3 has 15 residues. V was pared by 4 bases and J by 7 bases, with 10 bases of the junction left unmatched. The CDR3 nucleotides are TGTGCCAGCAGCCTAGGGGACAGGGGCCCTGGTGGCTACACCTTC. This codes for CASSLGDRGPGGYTF.

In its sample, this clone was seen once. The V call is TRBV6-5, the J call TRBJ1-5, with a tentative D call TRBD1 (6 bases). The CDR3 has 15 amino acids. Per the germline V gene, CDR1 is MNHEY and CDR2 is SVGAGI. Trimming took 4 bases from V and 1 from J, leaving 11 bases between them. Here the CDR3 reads CASSSTGSSNQPQHF. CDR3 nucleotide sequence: TGTGCCAGCAGTTCCACAGGGTCGAGCAATCAGCCCCAGCATTTT.

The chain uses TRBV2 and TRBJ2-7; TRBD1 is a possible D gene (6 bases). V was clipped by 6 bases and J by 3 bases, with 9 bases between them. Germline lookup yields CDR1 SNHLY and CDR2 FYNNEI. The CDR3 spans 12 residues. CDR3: CASSGTRYEQYF. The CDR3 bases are TGTGCCAGCAGCGGGACACGCTACGAGCAGTACTTC.

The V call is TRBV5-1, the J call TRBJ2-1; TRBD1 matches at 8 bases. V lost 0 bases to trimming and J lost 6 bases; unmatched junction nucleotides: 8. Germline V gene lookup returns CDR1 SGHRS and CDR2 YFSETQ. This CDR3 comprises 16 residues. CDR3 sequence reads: CASSLAGTGPRNEQFF. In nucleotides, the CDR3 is TGCGCCAGCAGCTTGGCCGGGACAGGTCCCCGCAATGAGCAGTTCTTC. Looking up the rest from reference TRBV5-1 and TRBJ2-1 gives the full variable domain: KAGVTQTPRYLIKTRGQQVTLSCSPISGHRSVSWYQQTPGQGLQFLFEYFSETQRNKGNFPGRFSGRQFSNSRSEMNVSTLELGDSALYLCASSLAGTGPRNEQFFGPGTRLTVL.

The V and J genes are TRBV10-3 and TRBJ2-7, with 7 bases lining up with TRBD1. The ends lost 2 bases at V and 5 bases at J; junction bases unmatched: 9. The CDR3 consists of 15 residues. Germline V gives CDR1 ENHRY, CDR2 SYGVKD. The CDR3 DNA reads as TGTGCCATCAGTGAGATACAGGGGAACCATGACGAGCAGTACTTC. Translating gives CAISEIQGNHDEQYF.

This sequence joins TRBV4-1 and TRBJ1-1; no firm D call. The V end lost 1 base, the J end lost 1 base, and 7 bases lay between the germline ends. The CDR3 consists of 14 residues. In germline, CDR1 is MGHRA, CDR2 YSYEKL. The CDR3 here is CASSQVVRNTEAFF. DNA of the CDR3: TGCGCCAGCAGCCAAGTTGTGAGGAACACTGAAGCTTTCTTT.